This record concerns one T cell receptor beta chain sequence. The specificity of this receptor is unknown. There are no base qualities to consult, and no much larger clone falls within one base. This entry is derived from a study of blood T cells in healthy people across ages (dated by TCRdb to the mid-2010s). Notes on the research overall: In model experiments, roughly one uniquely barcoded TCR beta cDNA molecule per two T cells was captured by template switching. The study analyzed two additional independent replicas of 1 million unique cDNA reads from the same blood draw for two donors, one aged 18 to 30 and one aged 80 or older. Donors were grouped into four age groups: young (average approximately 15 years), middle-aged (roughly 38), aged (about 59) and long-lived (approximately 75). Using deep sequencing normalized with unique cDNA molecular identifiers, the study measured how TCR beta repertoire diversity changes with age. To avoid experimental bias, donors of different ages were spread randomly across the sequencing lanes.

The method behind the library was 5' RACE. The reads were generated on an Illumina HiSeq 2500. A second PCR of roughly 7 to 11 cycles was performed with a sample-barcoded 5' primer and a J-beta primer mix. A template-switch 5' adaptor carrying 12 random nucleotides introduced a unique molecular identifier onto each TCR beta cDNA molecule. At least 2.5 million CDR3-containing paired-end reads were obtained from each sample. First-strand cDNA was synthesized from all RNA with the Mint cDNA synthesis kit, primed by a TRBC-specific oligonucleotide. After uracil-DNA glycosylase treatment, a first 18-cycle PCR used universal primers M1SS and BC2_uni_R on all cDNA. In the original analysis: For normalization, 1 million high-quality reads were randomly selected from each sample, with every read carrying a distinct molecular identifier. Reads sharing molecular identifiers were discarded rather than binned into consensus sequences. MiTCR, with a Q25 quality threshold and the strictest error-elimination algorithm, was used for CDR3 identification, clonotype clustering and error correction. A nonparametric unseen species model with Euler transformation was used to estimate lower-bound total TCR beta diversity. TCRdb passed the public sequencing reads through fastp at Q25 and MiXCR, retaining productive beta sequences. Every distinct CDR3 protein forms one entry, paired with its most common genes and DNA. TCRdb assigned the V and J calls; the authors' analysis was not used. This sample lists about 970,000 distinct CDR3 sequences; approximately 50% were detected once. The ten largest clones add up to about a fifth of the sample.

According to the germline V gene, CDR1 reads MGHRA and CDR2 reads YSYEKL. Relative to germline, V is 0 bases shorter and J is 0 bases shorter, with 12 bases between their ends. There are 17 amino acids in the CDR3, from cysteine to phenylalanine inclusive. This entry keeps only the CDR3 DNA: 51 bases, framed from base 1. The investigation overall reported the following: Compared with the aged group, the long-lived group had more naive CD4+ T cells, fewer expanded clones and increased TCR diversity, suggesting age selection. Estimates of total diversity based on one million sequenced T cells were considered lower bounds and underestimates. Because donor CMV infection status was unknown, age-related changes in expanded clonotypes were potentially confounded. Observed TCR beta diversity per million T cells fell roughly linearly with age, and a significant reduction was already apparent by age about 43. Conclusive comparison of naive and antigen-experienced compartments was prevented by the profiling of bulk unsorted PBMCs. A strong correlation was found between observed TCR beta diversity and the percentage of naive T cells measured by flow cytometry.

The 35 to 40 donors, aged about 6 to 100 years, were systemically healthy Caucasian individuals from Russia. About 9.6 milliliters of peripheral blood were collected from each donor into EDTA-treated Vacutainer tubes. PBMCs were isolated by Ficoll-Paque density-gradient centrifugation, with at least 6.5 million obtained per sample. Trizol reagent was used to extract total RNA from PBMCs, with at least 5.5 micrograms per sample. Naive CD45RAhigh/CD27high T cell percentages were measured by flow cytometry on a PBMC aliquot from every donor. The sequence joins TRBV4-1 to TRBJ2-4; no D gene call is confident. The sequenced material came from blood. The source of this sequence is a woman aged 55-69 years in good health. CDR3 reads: CASSQDLASLAKNIQYF. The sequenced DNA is TGCGCCAGCAGCCAAGACTTAGCCTCCTTAGCCAAAAACATTCAGTACTTC.